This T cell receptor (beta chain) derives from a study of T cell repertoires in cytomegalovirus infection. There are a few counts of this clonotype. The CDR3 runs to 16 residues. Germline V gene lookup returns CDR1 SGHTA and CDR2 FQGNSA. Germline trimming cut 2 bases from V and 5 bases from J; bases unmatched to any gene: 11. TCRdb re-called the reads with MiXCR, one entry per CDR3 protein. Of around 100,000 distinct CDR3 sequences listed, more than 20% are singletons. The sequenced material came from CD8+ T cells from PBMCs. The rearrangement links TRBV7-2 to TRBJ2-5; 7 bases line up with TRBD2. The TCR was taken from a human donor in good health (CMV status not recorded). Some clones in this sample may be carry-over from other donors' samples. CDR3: CASSLNLAGAGETQYF. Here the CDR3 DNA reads TGTGCCAGCAGCTTAAATTTGGCGGGAGCTGGGGAGACCCAGTACTTC.